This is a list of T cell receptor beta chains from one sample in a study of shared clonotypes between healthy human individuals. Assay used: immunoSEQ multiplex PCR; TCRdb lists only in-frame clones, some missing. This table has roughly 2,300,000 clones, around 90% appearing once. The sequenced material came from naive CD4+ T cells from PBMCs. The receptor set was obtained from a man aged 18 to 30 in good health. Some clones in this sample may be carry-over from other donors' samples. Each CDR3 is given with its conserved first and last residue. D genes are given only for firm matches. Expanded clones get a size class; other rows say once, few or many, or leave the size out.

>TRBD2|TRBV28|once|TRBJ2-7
CASTSGSGVSYEQYF
TGTGCCAGCACCTCGGGTAGCGGGGTCTCCTACGAGCAGTACTTC
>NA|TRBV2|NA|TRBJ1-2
CATRARGYTF
TGTGCCACCCGGGCGCGCGGCTACACCTTC
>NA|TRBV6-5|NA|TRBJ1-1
CASTARSWTEAFF
TGTGCCAGCACCGCAAGGAGCTGGACTGAAGCTTTCTTT
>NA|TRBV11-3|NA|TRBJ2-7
CASSRIYEQYF
TGTGCCAGCAGCAGGATCTACGAGCAGTACTTC
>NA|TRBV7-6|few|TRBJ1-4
CASSLRGNEKLFF
TGTGCCAGCAGCTTGAGGGGGAATGAAAAACTGTTTTTT
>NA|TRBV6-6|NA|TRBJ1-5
CASTYGTGNQPQHF
TGTGCCAGCACCTACGGGACGGGAAATCAGCCCCAGCATTTT
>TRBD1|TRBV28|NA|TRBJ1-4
CASSSWGQGNEKLFF
TGTGCCAGCAGTTCTTGGGGACAGGGGAATGAAAAACTGTTTTTT
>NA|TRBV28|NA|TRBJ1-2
CASSLGQVYGYTF
TGTGCCAGCAGTTTGGGGCAGGTCTATGGCTACACCTTC
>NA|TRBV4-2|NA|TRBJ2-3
CASSQDRGTLNTQYF
TGTGCCAGCAGCCAAGATAGGGGGACACTGAATACGCAGTATTTT
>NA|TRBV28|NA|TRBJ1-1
CATQGGTKQEAFF
TGTGCCACCCAAGGAGGCACCAAACAAGAAGCTTTCTTT